One and the same sample provided the 32 T cell receptor beta chains below, sequenced in a study of T-cell memory formation after mild COVID-19. TCRdb recomputed calls from the 5' RACE reads with MiXCR, one row per CDR3 protein. The sample has about 50,000 distinct CDR3 sequences, approximately 9% seen once. Sequenced material: PBMCs or a T cell subset sorted from them (not recorded which). Receptors originate from an adult woman who had mild COVID-19 (a few samples of this study predate the infection). Cell type and time point are not known.

The chain joins TRBV3-1 to TRBJ1-2, with no clear D. CDR1 and CDR2 from the germline V gene are LGHDT and YNNKEL (reference sequence). V shed 7 bases and J shed 6 bases, with 15 bases lying between them. The CDR3 loop spans 13 amino acids. The CDR3 nucleotides read TGTGCCAGCAATGGGTTAGGTTCCCATGGCTACACCTTC. Its protein is CASNGLGSHGYTF.

This clonotype was detected many times. The J gene is TRBJ2-7, the V gene TRBV20-1; 14 bases line up with TRBD2. In germline, CDR1 is DFQATT, CDR2 SNEGSKA (reference sequence). V shed 2 bases, J shed 5 bases, and the junction held 5 bases outside the gene matches. This CDR3 is built from 15 residues. CDR3 DNA: TGCAGTGCTAGAAAGACTAGCGGGAGGGGGCACGAGCAGTACTTC. Amino acid sequence: CSARKTSGRGHEQYF.

The chain couples TRBV5-1 to TRBJ2-5, with a possible D match to TRBD1 (6 bases). The germline CDR1 and CDR2 sequences are SGHRS and YFSETQ. The CDR3 consists of 14 residues. V was clipped by 2 bases and J by 3 bases, with 11 bases between them. Here the CDR3 reads CASSFGAGEETQYF. CDR3 sequence (DNA): TGCGCCAGCAGCTTTGGGGCAGGGGAAGAGACCCAGTACTTC.

The V gene is TRBV9, the J gene TRBJ2-1; D ambiguous. V was clipped by 0 bases and J by 8 bases, with 3 bases between them. The germline V gene has CDR1 SGDLS and CDR2 YYNGEE. The CDR3 covers 11 residues. As DNA, the CDR3 is TGTGCCAGCAGCGTAGGCTATGAGCAGTTCTTC. Translating gives CASSVGYEQFF.

This clonotype appeared a few times. This chain connects TRBV20-1 to TRBJ1-5; no clear D gene. The CDR3 runs to 17 residues. From germline, CDR1 is DFQATT and CDR2 SNEGSKA (reference sequence). V lost 0 bases and J 0 bases, leaving 15 bases between the germline ends. DNA of the CDR3: TGCAGTGCTAGAGAAGGACGGAAACCCTCTAGCAATCAGCCCCAGCATTTT. This gives the protein CSAREGRKPSSNQPQHF.

To note about this clonotype: A much larger clone lies a single base off, so this may be a read error. This chain uses TRBV18 with TRBJ2-2, with 10 bases fitting TRBD2. CDR3 length: 15 residues. Germline-derived CDR1 and CDR2 are KGHSH and LQKENI. CDR3 amino acids: CVSSARTSGTGELFF. The CDR3 DNA is TGTGTCAGCTCAGCCCGGACTAGCGGTACCGGGGAGCTGTTTTTT.

There are a few counts of this clonotype. The V and J genes are TRBV20-1 and TRBJ1-1; 7 bases fit TRBD1. The germline V gene has CDR1 DFQATT and CDR2 SNEGSKA (reference sequence). The CDR3 spans 14 residues. CDR3 DNA sequence: TGCAGAGGGACGTGCCGACAGGGGAACACTGAAGCTTTCTTT. It is translated as CRGTCRQGNTEAFF.

This clonotype came up many times. The CDR3 region is CASSISGATYNEQFF. DNA for the CDR3: TGTGCCAGCAGCATAAGCGGGGCGACCTACAATGAGCAGTTCTTC. The chain uses TRBV7-2 and TRBJ2-1, with 7 bases that match TRBD2. The germline gives CDR1 SGHTA, CDR2 FQGNSA. The CDR3 spans 15 residues. The junction had 6 bases not matched to a gene; V was cut back by 5 bases and J by 2 bases.

J is TRBJ2-1 and V is TRBV11-2; D remains unclear. The CDR3 runs 11 residues. Germline V gene data show CDR1 as SGHAT and CDR2 as FQNNGV. The V end was cut by 4 bases, the J end by 14 bases, with 12 bases between. CDR3 coding DNA: TGTGCCAGCAGCTCGGGCCCCGTGGAGTTCTTC. Its translation: CASSSGPVEFF.

This clonotype was seen repeatedly, ten times or more. The chain employs TRBV6-2 or TRBV6-3 and TRBJ2-7, with 9 bases identical to TRBD1. The J segment lost 3 bases and the V segment lost 6 bases, leaving 9 bases of the junction unmatched. The V gene's germline CDR1 is MNHEY and CDR2 SVGEGT. The CDR3 runs to 15 residues. In nucleotides, the CDR3 is TGTGCCAGCAGCCCCCCGGGACAGGGATACTACGAGCAGTACTTC. It encodes CASSPPGQGYYEQYF.

The chain is built from TRBV15 and TRBJ1-1; 9 bases are a match to TRBD1. V lost 0 bases, J lost 8 bases, and 7 bases stayed unmatched. From germline, CDR1 is LNHNV and CDR2 YYDKDF (reference sequence). CDR3 length: 15 residues. Here the CDR3 DNA reads TGTGCCACCAGCAGAGAAAAAACAGGGGGCTACGAAGCTTTCTTT. Translated, it gives CATSREKTGGYEAFF. The whole variable domain, filled in from reference TRBV15 and TRBJ1-1, reads DAMVIQNPRYQVTQFGKPVTLSCSQTLNHNVMYWYQQKSSQAPKLLFHYYDKDFNNEADTPDNFQSRRPNTSFCFLDIRSPGLGDTAMYLCATSREKTGGYEAFFGQGTRLTVV.

This clonotype was picked up a small number of times. J is TRBJ1-3 and V is TRBV24-1; D ambiguous. The length of the CDR3 is 14 residues. The germline V gene has CDR1 KGHDR and CDR2 SFDVKD. The ends were cut back, 2 bases at V and 4 bases at J, with 8 bases in the middle. This chain's CDR3 is CATSDSSMGNTIYF. CDR3 sequence (DNA): TGTGCCACCAGTGATTCGAGCATGGGAAACACCATATATTTT.

This clonotype was recorded at least ten times. The V and J genes are TRBV24-1 and TRBJ1-5, with TRBD1 matching over 7 bases. Trimming at V came to 3 bases and at J to 5 bases, leaving 3 bases not matched to a gene. CDR1 is KGHDR, CDR2 SFDVKD, per germline. The CDR3 totals 14 residues. CDR3 loop: CATSDGDSYQPQHF. In DNA, the CDR3 is TGTGCCACCAGTGATGGGGACAGCTATCAGCCCCAGCATTTT.

The chain combines TRBV6-2 or TRBV6-3 with TRBJ2-1, with D perhaps matching TRBD2 (7 bases). The V gene's germline CDR1 is MNHEY and CDR2 SVGEGT. V lost 0 bases and J lost 4, with 13 bases in between. CDR3 length: 16 residues. The CDR3 region is CASSYSGGGAYNEQFF. DNA of the CDR3: TGTGCCAGCAGTTACTCCGGCGGGGGCGCGTACAATGAGCAGTTCTTC.

The gene calls are TRBV13 and TRBJ1-2; D not resolved. Germline V gene sequence: CDR1 PRHDT, CDR2 FYEKMQ (reference sequence). Trimming cost V 4 bases and J 8 bases, with 14 bases left between them. The CDR3 sequence is 13 residues long. The CDR3 nucleotides read TGTGCCAGCAGCTCCCAGTTTCAGACCGGCTACACCTTC. It is translated as CASSSQFQTGYTF.

This clonotype was seen a few times. CDR3 sequence reads: CSASQGTDYQETQYF. In DNA, the CDR3 is TGCAGTGCTAGCCAGGGGACGGACTACCAAGAGACCCAGTACTTC. V usage is TRBV20-1 and J usage is TRBJ2-5, with D tentatively TRBD1 (6 bases). Germline CDR1 reads DFQATT; CDR2 reads SNEGSKA (reference sequence). The CDR3 is 15 residues long. Between the trimmed V and J ends, which lost 3 bases and 0 bases, there was a span of 14 bases.

This clonotype was counted only a few times. The gene calls are TRBV7-2 and TRBJ2-1; unclear D gene. The CDR3 is made up of 15 amino acids. Germline CDR1 and CDR2: SGHTA and FQGNSA. Trimming removed 2 bases from V and 5 bases from J, with 13 bases in between. The DNA of the CDR3 is TGTGCCAGCAGCTTAAGACGGACCGAGAACAATGAGCAGTTCTTC. Translation gives CASSLRRTENNEQFF.

This clonotype showed up many times. DNA of the CDR3: TGTGCCAGCAGTGCCGGGGGTTCAGCCTACGAGCAGTACTTC. Its translation: CASSAGGSAYEQYF. The V gene is TRBV12-3 or TRBV12-4, the J gene TRBJ2-7; the D gene is possibly TRBD2 (6 bases). The CDR3 is 14 amino acids. Trimming pared 5 bases from V and 2 bases from J, leaving 13 bases between.

This clonotype was seen a handful of times. The chain uses TRBV3-1 and TRBJ2-3, with 10 positions matching TRBD2. The CDR3 loop spans 17 amino acids. V lost 10 bases and J lost 2; bases outside the gene matches: 15. Germline CDR1 reads LGHDT; CDR2 reads YNNKEL (reference sequence). For the CDR3, the DNA is TGTGCCACCGCCGCCTCCCATAGCGGGGGGAACACAGATACGCAGTATTTT. Translation: CATAASHSGGNTDTQYF.

This clonotype came up a few times. The CDR3 reads CASSQDYEKRGFTDTQYF. CDR3 sequence (DNA): TGCGCCAGCAGCCAAGATTACGAGAAGCGGGGGTTCACAGATACGCAGTATTTT. The chain carries TRBV4-1 and TRBJ2-3; 8 nucleotides match TRBD2. The CDR3 totals 18 residues. The V gene's germline CDR1 is MGHRA and CDR2 YSYEKL. The V segment lost 0 bases and the J segment 2 bases; nucleotides outside the gene matches: 10.

This clonotype was seen a handful of times. The genes are TRBV7-2 and TRBJ2-7, with 9 nucleotides matching TRBD2. The V gene's germline CDR1 is SGHTA and CDR2 FQGNSA. V shed 3 bases, J shed 3 bases, and the junction held 3 bases outside the gene matches. The CDR3 covers 14 residues. CDR3 nucleotides: TGTGCCAGCAGCTTTGGACTAGCGTACTACGAGCAGTACTTC. Protein: CASSFGLAYYEQYF.

This clonotype appeared a few times. V is TRBV6-5 and J is TRBJ1-4; D not resolved. The V and J ends lost 0 bases and 4 bases respectively, with 12 bases between them. The CDR3 is made up of 16 amino acids. Germline loops: CDR1 MNHEY, CDR2 SVGAGI. In nucleotides, the CDR3 is TGTGCCAGCAGTTACTCGTCCGGACTACGTAATGAAAAACTGTTTTTT. It encodes CASSYSSGLRNEKLFF.

This clonotype came up a few times. CDR3 residues: CASWTTDTQYF. In DNA form, the CDR3 reads TGTGCCAGTTGGACGACAGATACGCAGTATTTT. This sequence joins TRBV2 and TRBJ2-3; no clear D gene. Germline V CDR1 and CDR2: SNHLY, FYNNEI. CDR3 length: 11 amino acids. Trimming pared 9 bases from V and 3 bases from J, leaving 7 bases between.

This clonotype was seen many times. This chain connects TRBV27 to TRBJ1-5, with a weak D call TRBD1 (5 bases). V lost 5 bases and J lost 9, with 20 bases in between. This CDR3 region has 15 residues. Per germline, CDR1 MNHEY and CDR2 SMNVEV (reference sequence). CDR3 coding DNA: TGTGCCAGCAGTCTGGACCGCGGGGGTCGGCTGCCCCAGCATTTT. Translation: CASSLDRGGRLPQHF.

This clonotype turned up a few times. The chain uses TRBV6-4 and TRBJ2-1; 10 bases line up with TRBD1. V lost 5 bases, J lost 8 bases, and 9 bases stayed unmatched. Germline V lookup: CDR1 MRHNA, CDR2 SNTAGT. This CDR3 has 15 amino acids. The CDR3 sequence is CASSPGTGDWDEQFF. In DNA form, the CDR3 reads TGTGCCAGCAGTCCGGGGACAGGGGATTGGGATGAGCAGTTCTTC.

In this sample, this clonotype turned up many times. The chain carries TRBV7-9 and TRBJ2-3; D is uncertain. Trimming removed 2 bases at V and 4 bases at J, with 4 bases between. From germline, CDR1 is SEHNR and CDR2 FQNEAQ (reference sequence). The CDR3 totals 12 residues. The CDR3 loop is CASSLIPDTQYF. CDR3 bases: TGTGCCAGCAGCTTAATCCCAGATACGCAGTATTTT.

This clonotype was detected ten times or more. The chain employs TRBV29-1 and TRBJ2-3, with 8 bases that match TRBD2. The V segment lost 7 bases and the J segment 6 bases; nucleotides outside the gene matches: 15. The germline V gene encodes CDR1 SQVTM and CDR2 ANQGSEA. This CDR3 is 15 amino acids long. The CDR3 protein is CSAFAGVGLVDTQYF. The CDR3, as DNA: TGCAGCGCTTTCGCCGGGGTGGGACTAGTGGATACGCAGTATTTT.

The rearrangement joins TRBV6-5 to TRBJ2-2, with a weak D call TRBD1 (6 bases). Trimming pared 3 bases from V and 10 bases from J, leaving 24 bases between. The CDR3 spans 17 residues. Germline V gene data show CDR1 as MNHEY and CDR2 as SVGAGI. In DNA, the CDR3 is TGTGCCAGCAGTTATCTTTACAGGGTGCAGGGTGAGACGGAGCTGTTTTTT. It encodes CASSYLYRVQGETELFF.

The J gene is TRBJ2-3, the V gene TRBV20-1; 13 nucleotides align to TRBD2. In germline, CDR1 is DFQATT, CDR2 SNEGSKA (reference sequence). V lost 4 bases, J lost 1 base, and 5 bases stayed unmatched. CDR3 length equals 16 residues. The CDR3 loop is CSATDGTSGGTDTQYF. DNA of the CDR3: TGCAGTGCTACCGATGGGACTAGCGGGGGCACAGATACGCAGTATTTT.

This clonotype showed up many times. The rearrangement links TRBV7-6 to TRBJ2-5; 12 nucleotides match TRBD2. Germline-derived CDR1 and CDR2 are SGHVS and FNYEAQ. The J segment lost 1 base and the V segment lost 5 bases, leaving 5 bases of the junction unmatched. The CDR3 loop spans 16 amino acids. The CDR3 spells CASSQGLAGIQETQYF. The CDR3 DNA reads as TGTGCCAGCAGCCAAGGACTAGCGGGGATCCAAGAGACCCAGTACTTC.

This chain connects TRBV7-9 to TRBJ2-4, with a weak D call TRBD2 (6 bases). Trimming stripped 5 bases from V and 14 bases from J, with 19 bases between. The CDR3 totals 13 residues. CDR1 and CDR2 from the germline V gene are SEHNR and FQNEAQ (reference sequence). The CDR3 region has the DNA TGTGCCAGCAGCAAACCGGGGGTCGGGAGAAAGTACTTC. The encoded protein is CASSKPGVGRKYF. Combining the CDR3 with reference TRBV7-9 and TRBJ2-4 gives the whole variable domain DTGVSQNPRHKITKRGQNVTFRCDPISEHNRLYWYRQTLGQGPEFLTYFQNEAQLEKSRLLSDRFSAERPKGSFSTLEIQRTEQGDSAMYLCASSKPGVGRKYFGAGTRLSVL.

This clonotype showed up many times. The chain couples TRBV5-1 to TRBJ2-6; TRBD1 is a possible D gene (5 bases). The CDR3 length is 16 residues. Trimming cost V 7 bases and J 4 bases, with 18 bases left between them. CDR1 SGHRS and CDR2 YFSETQ come from the germline V gene. This CDR3 reads CASEFTPGSGANVLTF. CDR3 in DNA: TGCGCCAGCGAGTTCACCCCAGGGTCAGGGGCCAACGTCCTGACTTTC.